The source of this T cell receptor beta chain is a study of T cell responses to AZD1222 COVID-19 vaccine. Libraries were prepared by immunoSEQ multiplex PCR; TCRdb keeps only in-frame clonotypes and omits some of them. In the table there are about 170,000 clones, approximately 92% of which are singletons. Trimming pared 2 bases from V and 8 bases from J, leaving 10 bases between. Germline CDR1 and CDR2: MDHEN and SYDVKM. The CDR3 is 14 amino acids. In the case of this clone: Its antigen remains unidentified.

Study observations and caveats: Only a handful of AZD1222 recipients, six or seven in all, had baseline seropositivity.

The sample here was peripheral blood, taken on day 0 of AZD1222 vaccination. This sequence joins TRBV28 and TRBJ1-6, with no clear D. The TCR was taken from an adult in good health. The CDR3 loop reads CASSLRQMHSPLHF. The CDR3 nucleotides read TGTGCCAGCAGTTTACGACAAATGCATTCACCCCTCCACTTT.